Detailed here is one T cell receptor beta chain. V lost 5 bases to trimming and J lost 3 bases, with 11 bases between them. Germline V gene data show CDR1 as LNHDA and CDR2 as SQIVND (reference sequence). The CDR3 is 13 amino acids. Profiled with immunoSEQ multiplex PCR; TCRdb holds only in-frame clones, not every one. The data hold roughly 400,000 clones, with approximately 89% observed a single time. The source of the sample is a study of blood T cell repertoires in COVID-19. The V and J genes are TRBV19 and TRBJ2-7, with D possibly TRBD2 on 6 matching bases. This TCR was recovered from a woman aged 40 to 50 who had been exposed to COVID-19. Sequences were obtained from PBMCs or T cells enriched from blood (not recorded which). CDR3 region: CASSPGGYYEQYF. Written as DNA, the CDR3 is TGTGCCAGTAGTCCTGGGGGGTACTACGAGCAGTACTTC.